These 9 T cell receptor beta chains originate from one sample sequenced in a study of ipilimumab plus nivolumab after autologous stem cell transplantation. Some clones are missing from TCRdb's copy, which holds only in-frame ones; the method was immunoSEQ multiplex PCR. The sample holds some 45,000 clones, approximately 90% seen once. Source: PBMCs, taken in a trial of ipilimumab plus nivolumab as post-transplant consolidation. Receptor source: a male donor with multiple myeloma.

This chain links TRBV28 with TRBJ1-4; TRBD1 aligns across 8 bases. V was clipped by 5 bases and J by 8 bases; unmatched bases: 10. The CDR3 extends over 15 amino acids. Germline CDR1 MDHEN, CDR2 SYDVKM. This CDR3 reads CASSKWTGSGEKLFF. The CDR3, as DNA: TGTGCCAGCAGTAAATGGACAGGGTCGGGAGAAAAACTGTTTTTT.

The chain links TRBV5-1 to TRBJ1-6; D gene unclear. This CDR3 contains 17 residues. Trimming removed 0 bases at V and 3 bases at J, with 13 bases between. Looked up from germline, CDR1 is SGHRS and CDR2 is YFSETQ. CDR3 coding DNA: TGCGCCAGCAGCTTGGGTCCCGGAAGGTTCTATAATTCACCCCTCCACTTT. It is translated as CASSLGPGRFYNSPLHF. The full variable domain, completed using reference TRBV5-1 and TRBJ1-6, is KAGVTQTPRYLIKTRGQQVTLSCSPISGHRSVSWYQQTPGQGLQFLFEYFSETQRNKGNFPGRFSGRQFSNSRSEMNVSTLELGDSALYLCASSLGPGRFYNSPLHFGNGTRLTVT.

V gene TRBV19 combines with J gene TRBJ2-2, with D uncertain. Germline V CDR1 and CDR2: LNHDA, SQIVND (reference sequence). The V end lost 6 bases, the J end lost 4 bases, and 9 bases lay between the germline ends. CDR3 length: 13 residues. CDR3 amino acids: CASSPSLTGELFF. CDR3 bases: TGTGCCAGTAGCCCCTCGCTCACCGGGGAGCTGTTTTTT.

This clone was seen only a few times. The V gene is TRBV19, the J gene TRBJ1-2; no reliable D call. Trimming took off 5 bases at V and 3 bases at J, with 7 bases between the two ends. The CDR3 is 12 amino acids. Germline CDR1 is LNHDA and CDR2 is SQIVND (reference sequence). The CDR3 is CASSVRHYGYTF. The CDR3 bases are TGTGCCAGTAGTGTGAGACACTATGGCTACACCTTC. Looking up the rest from reference TRBV19 and TRBJ1-2 gives the full variable domain: DGGITQSPKYLFRKEGQNVTLSCEQNLNHDAMYWYRQDPGQGLRLIYYSQIVNDFQKGDIAEGYSVSREKKESFPLTVTSAQKNPTAFYLCASSVRHYGYTFGSGTRLTVV.

The chain couples TRBV5-1 to TRBJ1-3; 10 bases agree with TRBD1. The CDR3 is 16 residues long. The germline CDR1 and CDR2 sequences are SGHRS and YFSETQ. With V trimmed by 4 bases and J by 0 bases, 4 bases remained unmatched. CDR3 residues: CASSDRGPGSGNTIYF. CDR3 bases: TGCGCCAGCAGCGACAGGGGGCCCGGCTCTGGAAACACCATATATTTT. Full variable domain (rest looked up from reference TRBV5-1 and TRBJ1-3): KAGVTQTPRYLIKTRGQQVTLSCSPISGHRSVSWYQQTPGQGLQFLFEYFSETQRNKGNFPGRFSGRQFSNSRSEMNVSTLELGDSALYLCASSDRGPGSGNTIYFGEGSWLTVV.

The rearrangement joins TRBV2 to TRBJ1-5; TRBD1 agrees at 7 bases. The germline V gene encodes CDR1 SNHLY and CDR2 FYNNEI. The CDR3 covers 15 residues. V trimming: 3 bases; J trimming: 4 bases; junction bases outside the gene matches: 6. CDR3 sequence (DNA): TGTGCCAGCAGTGACCGGGACAGTGGAAATCAGCCCCAGCATTTT. Its translation: CASSDRDSGNQPQHF.

The chain is built from TRBV4-1 and TRBJ1-4; D ambiguous. CDR1 is MGHRA, CDR2 YSYEKL, per germline. Trimming cost V 2 bases and J 7 bases, with 11 bases left between them. The CDR3 spans 14 residues. The chain's CDR3 is CASSQPFGSEKLFF. CDR3 in DNA: TGCGCCAGCAGCCAACCTTTCGGGAGTGAAAAACTGTTTTTT.

The DNA for the CDR3 is TGCGCCAGCAGCAATCGACTAGCGGCAGATACGCAGTATTTT. As protein: CASSNRLAADTQYF. The chain employs TRBV5-1 and TRBJ2-3, with 9 bases that match TRBD2. The V gene's germline CDR1 is SGHRS and CDR2 YFSETQ. The CDR3 runs to 14 residues. V trimming: 4 bases; J trimming: 4 bases; junction bases outside the gene matches: 4.

J is TRBJ2-3 and V is TRBV6-4; D gene ambiguous. The length of the CDR3 is 15 residues. The germline V and J ends were trimmed by 3 bases and 2 bases, with 12 bases remaining between them. The germline V gene has CDR1 MRHNA and CDR2 SNTAGT. The CDR3 nucleotides are TGTGCCAGCAGTGAGGCAGGATCGCACACAGATACGCAGTATTTT. This encodes CASSEAGSHTDTQYF.